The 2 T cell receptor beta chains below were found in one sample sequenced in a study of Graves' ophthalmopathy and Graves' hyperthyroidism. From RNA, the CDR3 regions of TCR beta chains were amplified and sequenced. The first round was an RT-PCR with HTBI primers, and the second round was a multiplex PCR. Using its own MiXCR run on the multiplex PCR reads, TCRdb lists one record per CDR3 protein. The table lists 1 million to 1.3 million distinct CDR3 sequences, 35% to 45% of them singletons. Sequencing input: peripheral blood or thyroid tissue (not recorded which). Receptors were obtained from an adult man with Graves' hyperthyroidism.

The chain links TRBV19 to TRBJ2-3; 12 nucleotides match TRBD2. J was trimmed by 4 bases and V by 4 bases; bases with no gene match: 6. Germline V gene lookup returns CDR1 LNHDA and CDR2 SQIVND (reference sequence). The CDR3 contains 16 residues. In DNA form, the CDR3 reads TGTGCCAGTAGTACCGGAACTAGCGGGAGGCCAGATACGCAGTATTTT. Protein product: CASSTGTSGRPDTQYF. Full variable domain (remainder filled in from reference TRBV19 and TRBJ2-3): DGGITQSPKYLFRKEGQNVTLSCEQNLNHDAMYWYRQDPGQGLRLIYYSQIVNDFQKGDIAEGYSVSREKKESFPLTVTSAQKNPTAFYLCASSTGTSGRPDTQYFGPGTRLTVL.

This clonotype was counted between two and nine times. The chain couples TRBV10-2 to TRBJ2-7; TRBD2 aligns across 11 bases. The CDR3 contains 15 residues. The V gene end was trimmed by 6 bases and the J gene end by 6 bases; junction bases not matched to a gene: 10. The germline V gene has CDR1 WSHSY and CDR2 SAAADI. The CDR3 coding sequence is TGCGCCAGCAGCCAAAGCACTAGCGGGAGTTCCGAGCAGTACTTC. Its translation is CASSQSTSGSSEQYF.